This T cell receptor (beta chain) was sequenced during a study of T cell repertoires in cytomegalovirus infection. Across the whole study: The public TCR beta signatures pointed to both CMV infection and matching HLA type.

Concerning this clonotype itself: The antigen is undetermined.

TCRdb re-called the reads through MiXCR, storing one row per CDR3 protein. The sample has about half a million distinct CDR3 sequences; more than 30% are singletons. The CDR3 is 16 amino acids. Per the germline V gene, CDR1 is LNHDA and CDR2 is SQIVND (reference sequence). V dropped 2 bases and J dropped 0; count of bases not matched to a gene: 5. The sample was cultured PBMCs, taken from culture after CMV antigen stimulation. The sequence was obtained from a human donor in good health (CMV status not recorded). Some clones in this sample may be carry-over from other donors' samples. The chain uses TRBV19 and TRBJ2-3; 7 bases agree with TRBD2. CDR3 amino acids: CASSILPGRSTDTQYF. The CDR3 nucleotides are TGTGCCAGTAGTATACTTCCCGGGAGGAGCACAGATACGCAGTATTTT. Full variable domain (missing parts from reference TRBV19 and TRBJ2-3): DGGITQSPKYLFRKEGQNVTLSCEQNLNHDAMYWYRQDPGQGLRLIYYSQIVNDFQKGDIAEGYSVSREKKESFPLTVTSAQKNPTAFYLCASSILPGRSTDTQYFGPGTRLTVL.